These 11 T cell receptor beta chains came from one sample sequenced in a study of blood T cell repertoires in COVID-19 (TCRdb year 2020). Library method: the immunoSEQ multiplex PCR assay. This immuneACCESS table, as held by TCRdb, lists in-frame sequences with V and J called but not all clones. Of the missing ones, under half trace to an unresolved V gene in checked studies; the others have no known cause. The sample table records roughly 170,000 clones; more than 80% of these occur just once. The ten largest clonotypes hold approximately 7.3% of the sample. Sequenced: peripheral blood. Source of these receptors: a human donor in a cohort sampled during active COVID-19.

The gene calls are TRBV5-4 and TRBJ1-1, with D possibly being TRBD1 (6 bases). From germline, CDR1 is SGHNT and CDR2 YYREEE (reference sequence). V lost 1 base and J lost 10, with 14 bases in between. The CDR3 is made up of 13 amino acids. CDR3 coding DNA: TGTGCCAGCAGCTTGAAAGGGGGTGGGGGAGCTTTCTTT. Amino acid sequence: CASSLKGGGGAFF. Complete variable domain (other parts from reference TRBV5-4 and TRBJ1-1): ETGVTQSPTHLIKTRGQQVTLRCSSQSGHNTVSWYQQALGQGPQFIFQYYREEENGRGNFPPRFSGLQFPNYSSELNVNALELDDSALYLCASSLKGGGGAFFGQGTRLTVV.

This clone is categorized as medium-sized (0.01 to 0.1%). The chain is built from TRBV11-3 and TRBJ2-1; D perhaps matches TRBD2 (6 bases). Germline V gene data show CDR1 as SGHNT and CDR2 as YENEEA. The V gene lost 4 bases and the J gene lost 10 bases, with 11 bases spanning the gap. This CDR3 region has 12 residues. Here the CDR3 reads CASSSGTREQFF. The DNA for the CDR3 is TGTGCCAGCAGCTCCGGGACTCGGGAGCAGTTCTTC.

The chain couples TRBV2 to TRBJ1-5; TRBD1 might be the D (5 bases). Between the trimmed V and J ends, which lost 8 bases and 5 bases, there was a span of 16 bases. Germline CDR1 SNHLY, CDR2 FYNNEI. The CDR3 is 14 residues long. CDR3 protein: CASALMGGYQPQHF. The DNA of the CDR3 is TGTGCCAGCGCCCTGATGGGGGGTTATCAGCCCCAGCATTTT. The full variable domain, rest sourced from reference TRBV2 and TRBJ1-5, is EPEVTQTPSHQVTQMGQEVILRCVPISNHLYFYWYRQILGQKVEFLVSFYNNEISEKSEIFDDQFSVERPDGSNFTLKIRSTKLEDSAMYFCASALMGGYQPQHFGDGTRLSIL.

The chain couples TRBV27 to TRBJ1-1; 7 positions agree with TRBD1. This CDR3 is built from 13 residues. V shed 7 bases and J 2 bases; nucleotides not matched to a gene: 4. Germline V CDR1 and CDR2: MNHEY, SMNVEV (reference sequence). CDR3 sequence (DNA): TGTGCCAGCAATTCAGGGGGTAACACTGAAGCTTTCTTT. This gives the protein CASNSGGNTEAFF.

The chain uses TRBV28 and TRBJ1-5, with D possibly TRBD1 on 6 matching bases. Looked up from germline, CDR1 is MDHEN and CDR2 is SYDVKM. CDR3 size: 15 residues. V was cut by 3 bases and J by 4 bases, with 13 bases left in between. The CDR3 bases are TGTGCCAGCAGTTTTAACAGGGTCGGGAATCAGCCCCAGCATTTT. Protein product: CASSFNRVGNQPQHF.

This rearrangement joins TRBV3-1 (or the pseudogene TRBV3-2) to TRBJ1-2; D is unclear. Trimming left V 6 bases short and J 2 bases short, with 13 bases between. The CDR3 extends over 14 amino acids. CDR1 and CDR2 from the germline V gene are LGHDT and YNNKEL (reference sequence). The CDR3 bases are TGTGCCAGCAGTTCACCGGGATCCAACTATGGCTACACCTTC. Translation: CASSSPGSNYGYTF.

CDR3 DNA: TGTGCCAGCAGCCCTACTGGAAAAGCGGGGGTCACAGATACGCAGTATTTT. It encodes CASSPTGKAGVTDTQYF. V is TRBV11-3 and J is TRBJ2-3; 8 bases are a match to TRBD2. V trimming: 5 bases; J trimming: 2 bases; junction bases outside the gene matches: 12. Per germline, CDR1 SGHNT and CDR2 YENEEA. The CDR3 consists of 17 residues. The whole variable domain, remainder taken from reference TRBV11-3 and TRBJ2-3, is EAGVVQSPRYKIIEKKQPVAFWCNPISGHNTLYWYLQNLGQGPELLIRYENEEAVDDSQLPKDRFSAERLKGVDSTLKIQPAELGDSAVYLCASSPTGKAGVTDTQYFGPGTRLTVL.

The J gene is TRBJ1-5, the V gene TRBV19, with D uncertain. V lost 4 bases to trimming and J lost 5 bases, with 12 bases between them. The germline V gene encodes CDR1 LNHDA and CDR2 SQIVND (reference sequence). CDR3 length equals 14 residues. CDR3 bases: TGTGCCAGTAGTAACCAGATAAAAGATCAGCCCCAGCATTTT. Protein: CASSNQIKDQPQHF.

This clone was found a few times. The gene calls are TRBV7-9 and TRBJ2-1; maybe TRBD2 (5 bases). The CDR3 runs 14 residues. The germline V gene encodes CDR1 SEHNR and CDR2 FQNEAQ (reference sequence). Between the trimmed V and J ends, which lost 5 bases and 5 bases, there was a span of 13 bases. The CDR3 here is CASSITNSDNEQFF. The DNA for the CDR3 is TGTGCCAGCAGCATCACCAATAGCGACAATGAGCAGTTCTTC.

This clone is labeled medium-sized (0.01 to 0.1%). The chain couples TRBV5-1 to TRBJ2-7, with 11 bases matching TRBD2. The CDR3 covers 16 residues. Looked up from germline, CDR1 is SGHRS and CDR2 is YFSETQ. With V trimmed by 4 bases and J by 2 bases, 8 bases remained unmatched. DNA for the CDR3: TGCGCCAGCAGCCCAACCGGGACTAGCGGCCCCTACGAGCAGTACTTC. This codes for CASSPTGTSGPYEQYF.

There are a few counts of this clone. Relative to the germline gene, one junction end is altered; a read error may explain this. The chain joins TRBV4-2 to TRBJ2-7, with D tentatively TRBD1 (6 bases). The germline V gene encodes CDR1 LGHNA and CDR2 YNFKEQ. This CDR3 region has 13 residues. CDR3 in amino acids: CASSQDGGGRLTF. The CDR3 DNA reads as TGTGCCAGCAGCCAAGATGGGGGCGGCCGACTAACCTTC.